The 9 T cell receptor beta chains reported below all come from one sample, sequenced in a study of blood T cell repertoires in COVID-19. The data were produced by immunoSEQ multiplex PCR, yet TCRdb's version contains in-frame clones alone and is incomplete. The sample comprises about 210,000 clones, under 90% of which are singletons, and approximately 9% rests with the top ten. The sample consisted of PBMCs or T cells enriched from blood (not recorded which). The source is a woman aged 45-59 years with acute COVID-19.

CDR3 residues: CASSLTDRGGQPQHF. In DNA, the CDR3 is TGTGCCAGCAGCCTTACCGACAGGGGGGGGCAGCCCCAGCATTTT. This rearrangement joins TRBV7-8 to TRBJ1-5; 9 nucleotides align to TRBD1. Germline V gene sequence: CDR1 SGHVS, CDR2 FQNEAQ. V gave up 5 bases and J gave up 7 bases; unmatched junction bases: 9. CDR3 length: 15 residues.

This clone has more than one count but fewer than ten. DNA of the CDR3: TGTGCCAGCAGCGTCCGGGGAGTGGATGAGCAGTTCTTC. It translates to CASSVRGVDEQFF. This rearrangement joins TRBV9 to TRBJ2-1; D perhaps matches TRBD2 (5 bases). This CDR3 has 13 residues. Trimming stripped 2 bases from V and 8 bases from J, with 11 bases between. Germline loops: CDR1 SGDLS, CDR2 YYNGEE.

The V call is TRBV5-1, the J call TRBJ1-3; D gene uncertain. Germline CDR1 and CDR2: SGHRS and YFSETQ. The CDR3 has 16 residues. V was shortened by 2 bases and J by 0 bases, with 12 bases between the two germline ends. In nucleotides, the CDR3 is TGCGCCAGCAGCTTATGGCAGATCTTCTCTGGAAACACCATATATTTT. It codes for CASSLWQIFSGNTIYF.

This chain links TRBV5-1 with TRBJ1-1; D gene uncertain. The germline V gene encodes CDR1 SGHRS and CDR2 YFSETQ. V was trimmed by 2 bases and J by 4 bases, leaving 9 bases between them. The CDR3 has 13 amino acids. The CDR3, as DNA: TGCGCCAGCAGCTTCGGGAGTCCCACTGAAGCTTTCTTT. Its translation: CASSFGSPTEAFF.

This clone was counted between two and nine times. The V gene is TRBV19, the J gene TRBJ1-2; 7 positions match TRBD1. Trimming at V came to 4 bases and at J to 8 bases, leaving 10 bases not matched to a gene. The CDR3 contains 14 residues. Germline values: CDR1 LNHDA, CDR2 SQIVND (reference sequence). The CDR3 reads CASSTPGQTAGYTF. Here the CDR3 DNA reads TGTGCCAGTAGTACCCCGGGACAGACGGCGGGCTACACCTTC.

The genes are TRBV6-2 or TRBV6-3 and TRBJ2-4, with D tentatively TRBD2 (5 bases). Germline CDR1 reads MNHEY; CDR2 reads SVGEGT. The CDR3 is made up of 15 amino acids. V dropped 6 bases and J dropped 0 bases, with 12 bases sitting between them. CDR3 amino acids: CASSPTGLAKNIQYF. In DNA form, the CDR3 reads TGTGCCAGCAGCCCCACCGGACTAGCCAAAAACATTCAGTACTTC.

The table lists this clone with a count of one. The rearrangement joins TRBV7-2 to TRBJ1-1; D is unresolved. The CDR3 totals 16 residues. Trimming removed 5 bases from V and 1 base from J, with 17 bases in between. The V gene's germline CDR1 is SGHTA and CDR2 FQGNSA. The CDR3 bases are TGTGCCAGCAGCCCGCCCCTTGGGAGCCCGAACACTGAAGCTTTCTTT. The encoded protein is CASSPPLGSPNTEAFF.

The genes are TRBV6-5 and TRBJ1-2; the D gene is possibly TRBD1 (6 bases). Germline-derived CDR1 and CDR2 are MNHEY and SVGAGI. The CDR3 consists of 15 residues. V was pared by 10 bases and J by 5 bases, with 23 bases between. This chain's CDR3 is CATGWGMGARYGYTF. The CDR3 DNA is TGTGCCACGGGCTGGGGTATGGGGGCTCGGTATGGCTACACCTTC.

The genes are TRBV27 and TRBJ1-4; D possibly corresponds to TRBD1 (6 bases). This CDR3 has 12 amino acids. Between the trimmed V and J ends, which lost 8 bases and 8 bases, there was a span of 12 bases. CDR1 and CDR2 (germline): MNHEY, SMNVEV (reference sequence). The CDR3 DNA reads as TGTGCCAGCTCCCAAGGACAGGAAAAACTGTTTTTT. Protein product: CASSQGQEKLFF.